This T cell receptor beta chain was sequenced for a study of T cell responses to AZD1222 COVID-19 vaccine. Findings and limits, study-wide: Most donors were white British and more were female, and clonal diversity was possibly underestimated.

Germline V gene data show CDR1 as MNHEY and CDR2 as SVGAGI. The V gene end was trimmed by 7 bases and the J gene end by 3 bases; junction bases not matched to a gene: 4. The CDR3 has 13 residues. On this clone: No antigen is known for it.

The method was immunoSEQ multiplex PCR; TCRdb's version includes in-frame clones alone and lacks a portion of them. The sample carries over 150,000 clones, around 89% recorded once. This clonotype originated in an adult in good health. Sample: peripheral blood, taken on day 0 of AZD1222 vaccination. The chain combines TRBV6-5 with TRBJ2-5; TRBD1 matches 8 bases. The CDR3 is CASKGQVKETQYF. CDR3 nucleotide sequence: TGTGCCAGCAAGGGACAGGTTAAAGAGACCCAGTACTTC.